A single sample is the source of the 16 T cell receptor beta chains below, sequenced in a study of PD-L1 blockade in urothelial cancer. The repertoire was sequenced with immunoSEQ multiplex PCR; TCRdb's copy has only in-frame clones and lacks some. The data contain some 75,000 clones, around 93% of them singletons. The time point was: peripheral blood 6 weeks after treatment start. The sample was PBMCs, taken around atezolizumab (anti-PD-L1) treatment. Source of these receptors: a woman older than 75 with urothelial cancer.

The chain is built from TRBV6-1 and TRBJ1-2, with a possible D match to TRBD1 (5 bases). V was clipped by 11 bases and J by 4 bases, with 14 bases between them. From germline, CDR1 is MNHNS and CDR2 SASEGT. The CDR3 is 12 residues long. This chain's CDR3 is CAVTGGAYGYTF. The DNA of the CDR3 is TGTGCCGTTACTGGAGGGGCCTATGGCTACACCTTC.

J is TRBJ1-2 and V is TRBV30, with a tentative D call TRBD1 (6 bases). The CDR3 length is 15 residues. V was clipped by 2 bases and J by 4 bases, with 17 bases between them. From germline, CDR1 is GTSNPN and CDR2 SVGIG (reference sequence). CDR3 protein: CAWSLGGTGSYGYTF. The CDR3 DNA is TGTGCCTGGAGTTTAGGGGGAACGGGCAGCTATGGCTACACCTTC.

This clone appeared a few times. This rearrangement joins TRBV5-4 to TRBJ1-5; 7 bases fit TRBD1. This CDR3 contains 14 residues. Germline-derived CDR1 and CDR2 are SGHNT and YYREEE (reference sequence). With V trimmed by 0 bases and J by 5 bases, 2 bases remained unmatched. The CDR3 loop is CASSLEGGDQPQHF. DNA for the CDR3: TGTGCCAGCAGCTTGGAAGGGGGCGATCAGCCCCAGCATTTT.

The genes are TRBV29-1 and TRBJ2-1; D remains unclear. The CDR3 has 11 residues. The V gene's germline CDR1 is SQVTM and CDR2 ANQGSEA. Between the trimmed V and J ends, which lost 5 bases and 8 bases, there was a span of 10 bases. The CDR3 nucleotides are TGCAGCGTTAATAGTCGGGATGAGCAGTTCTTC. Amino acids: CSVNSRDEQFF.

V and J are TRBV5-6 and TRBJ2-5; the D gene is possibly TRBD2 (6 bases). V lost 4 bases and J lost 2, with 12 bases in between. Germline V gives CDR1 SGHDT, CDR2 YYEEEE. The CDR3 is 14 residues long. The CDR3 DNA follows: TGTGCCAGCAGCGGGGGTGGGGGGCAAGAGACCCAGTACTTC. It encodes CASSGGGGQETQYF. Full variable domain (remainder filled in from reference TRBV5-6 and TRBJ2-5): DAGVTQSPTHLIKTRGQQVTLRCSPKSGHDTVSWYQQALGQGPQFIFQYYEEEERQRGNFPDRFSGHQFPNYSSELNVNALLLGDSALYLCASSGGGGQETQYFGPGTRLLVL.

The chain carries TRBV18 and TRBJ2-1; 7 bases agree with TRBD2. The CDR3 loop spans 15 amino acids. Unmatched junction bases numbered 0, after V lost 1 base and J lost 0 bases. Germline-derived CDR1 and CDR2 are KGHSH and LQKENI. This chain's CDR3 is CASSPRTSSYNEQFF. Written as DNA, the CDR3 is TGTGCCAGCTCACCACGGACTAGCTCCTACAATGAGCAGTTCTTC.

The V gene is TRBV2, the J gene TRBJ1-5; D call uncertain. This CDR3 comprises 15 residues. Germline V gene lookup returns CDR1 SNHLY and CDR2 FYNNEI. V lost 5 bases and J lost 0, with 11 bases in between. CDR3 region: CASSSDALSNQPQHF. Here the CDR3 DNA reads TGTGCCAGCAGTTCAGATGCCCTTAGCAATCAGCCCCAGCATTTT.

This clone was detected a few times. V and J are TRBV5-1 and TRBJ1-2; 9 bases map to TRBD1. The CDR3 sequence is 13 residues long. The V gene's germline CDR1 is SGHRS and CDR2 YFSETQ. Trimming at V came to 4 bases and at J to 4 bases, leaving 2 bases not matched to a gene. The CDR3 reads CASSPTGGYGYTF. Here the CDR3 DNA reads TGCGCCAGCAGCCCGACAGGGGGCTATGGCTACACCTTC. Using reference TRBV5-1 and TRBJ1-2 for the parts outside the CDR3, the full variable domain is KAGVTQTPRYLIKTRGQQVTLSCSPISGHRSVSWYQQTPGQGLQFLFEYFSETQRNKGNFPGRFSGRQFSNSRSEMNVSTLELGDSALYLCASSPTGGYGYTFGSGTRLTVV.

This clone has more than one count but fewer than ten. The chain employs TRBV7-3 and TRBJ2-1; unclear D gene. This CDR3 comprises 13 residues. The V end was cut by 3 bases, the J end by 10 bases, with 13 bases between. Germline assignment: CDR1 SGHTA and CDR2 FQGTGA. The CDR3 DNA sequence: TGTGCCAGCAGCTTCGGCCAGGCCGAGGAGCAGTTCTTC. This codes for CASSFGQAEEQFF.

The CDR3 reads CASSQDLAGGPRNEQYF. Here the CDR3 DNA reads TGTGCCAGCAGCCAAGATCTAGCGGGAGGGCCTCGTAACGAGCAGTACTTC. The J gene is TRBJ2-7, the V gene TRBV4-2; 12 bases agree with TRBD2. The CDR3 is 17 amino acids. V gave up 0 bases and J gave up 5 bases; unmatched junction bases: 8. Germline CDR1 is LGHNA and CDR2 is YNFKEQ.

V gene TRBV9 combines with J gene TRBJ1-1; D perhaps matches TRBD1 (6 bases). The CDR3 sequence is 15 residues long. Per the germline V gene, CDR1 is SGDLS and CDR2 is YYNGEE. The V gene lost 4 bases and the J gene lost 3 bases, with 16 bases spanning the gap. For the CDR3, the DNA is TGTGCCAGCAGCCAGGGTTTTGGGGGCTACACTGAAGCTTTCTTT. Amino acids: CASSQGFGGYTEAFF.

The chain has TRBV7-8 and TRBJ2-6, with D possibly TRBD2 on 6 matching bases. The CDR3 is 17 amino acids. Germline assignment: CDR1 SGHVS and CDR2 FQNEAQ. Trimming pared 5 bases from V and 0 bases from J, leaving 14 bases between. The CDR3 loop is CASSLRDSVSGANVLTF. The CDR3 DNA reads as TGTGCCAGCAGCCTCCGGGACTCCGTCTCTGGGGCCAACGTCCTGACTTTC.

The chain is built from TRBV5-4 and TRBJ2-7; tentatively, D is TRBD2 (6 bases). The germline V gene encodes CDR1 SGHNT and CDR2 YYREEE (reference sequence). V lost 4 bases to trimming and J lost 0 bases, with 14 bases between them. This CDR3 is 15 amino acids long. CDR3: CASSPGLLDSYEQYF. The CDR3 bases are TGTGCCAGCAGCCCGGGACTGCTCGACTCCTACGAGCAGTACTTC.

The chain couples TRBV4-2 to TRBJ2-1, with a possible D match to TRBD1 (5 bases). The V and J ends lost 0 bases and 7 bases respectively, with 13 bases between them. Germline V CDR1 and CDR2: LGHNA, YNFKEQ. The CDR3 runs to 15 residues. CDR3 nucleotide sequence: TGTGCCAGCAGCCAAGATCCAGGGCAAAGGAATGAGCAGTTCTTC. It translates to CASSQDPGQRNEQFF.

The V call is TRBV19, the J call TRBJ2-2; maybe TRBD2 (6 bases). This CDR3 spans 15 amino acids. V lost 4 bases and J lost 5, with 14 bases in between. Germline V CDR1 and CDR2: LNHDA, SQIVND (reference sequence). The CDR3 DNA is TGTGCCAGTAGTAACACGATGGGAGGAACCGGGGAGCTGTTTTTT. Translating gives CASSNTMGGTGELFF. The whole variable domain, remainder taken from reference TRBV19 and TRBJ2-2, is DGGITQSPKYLFRKEGQNVTLSCEQNLNHDAMYWYRQDPGQGLRLIYYSQIVNDFQKGDIAEGYSVSREKKESFPLTVTSAQKNPTAFYLCASSNTMGGTGELFFGEGSRLTVL.

The chain uses TRBV11-3 and TRBJ2-1, with D possibly being TRBD1 (6 bases). The CDR3 runs 15 residues. The V gene lost 0 bases and the J gene lost 7 bases, with 13 bases spanning the gap. The V gene's germline CDR1 is SGHNT and CDR2 YENEEA. CDR3 coding DNA: TGTGCCAGCAGCTTAGATACAGGGAAGTGGAATGAGCAGTTCTTC. This translates into CASSLDTGKWNEQFF.